The clone carrying this T cell receptor beta chain was detected only once. The sample originates from a study of blood T cell repertoires in COVID-19. Looking at the study overall: Samples representing acute and convalescent COVID-19 were sourced from the United States, Italy and Spain. T cells, B-cell-depleted T cells, or PBMCs provided the cDNA or gDNA that served as material.

The length of the CDR3 is 15 residues. Trimming removed 1 base at V and 7 bases at J, with 16 bases between. Germline values: CDR1 SGHTA, CDR2 FQGNSA. In the authors' workflow: Counts of nucleated cells, estimated from reference gene primer amplification, were obtained. Measured with immunoSEQ multiplex PCR; TCRdb has only the in-frame clones, and not every one. That table furnishes V, J and clone size, whereas the DNA furnished D and trimming. The sample carries about 210,000 clones, about 87% recorded once. This study enrolled people aged roughly 18 to 100 from approximately 25 US geographic areas. Sample: PBMCs or T cells enriched from blood (not recorded which). The J gene is TRBJ2-5, the V gene TRBV7-2; D is perhaps TRBD2 (6 bases). The receptor was isolated from a woman between 40 and 55 years old with acute COVID-19. DNA of the CDR3: TGTGCCAGCAGCTTAGGTCATGGGGACGGGGGGACCCAGTACTTC. Its translation: CASSLGHGDGGTQYF. The full variable domain, in which reference TRBV7-2 and TRBJ2-5 provide the parts outside the CDR3, is GAGVSQSPSNKVTEKGKDVELRCDPISGHTALYWYRQSLGQGLEFLIYFQGNSAPDKSGLPSDRFSAERTGGSVSTLTIQRTQQEDSAVYLCASSLGHGDGGTQYFGPGTRLLVL.